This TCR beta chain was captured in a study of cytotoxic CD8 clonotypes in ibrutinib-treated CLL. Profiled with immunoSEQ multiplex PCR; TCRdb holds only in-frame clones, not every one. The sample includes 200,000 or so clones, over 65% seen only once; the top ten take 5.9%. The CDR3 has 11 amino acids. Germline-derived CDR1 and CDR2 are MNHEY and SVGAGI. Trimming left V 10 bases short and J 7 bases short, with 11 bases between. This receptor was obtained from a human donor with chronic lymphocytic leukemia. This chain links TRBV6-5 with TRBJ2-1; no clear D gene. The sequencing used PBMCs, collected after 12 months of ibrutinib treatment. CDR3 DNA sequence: TGTGCCATCAGCGCCGGGAATGAGCAGTTCTTC. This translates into CAISAGNEQFF.